The 19 T cell receptor beta chains below all came from one sample that was sequenced in a study of persistence of HIV-infected CD4 T cells. The stimulus was an HIV-1 Gag 15-mer peptide pool, 0.8 to 1 ug/peptide/mL. CD40L/CD69 double-negative CD45RO-high memory CD4+ T cells were collected. Their cognate antigens are unknown. The libraries were made with immunoSEQ version 4 in survey mode. Clones were read by immunoSEQ multiplex PCR, and TCRdb kept only the in-frame ones, dropping some. Of roughly 64,000 clones listed, about 77% are singletons. The specimen comprised CD4+ T cells sorted from PBMCs after 18-hour stimulation, sampled from a patient who received antiretroviral therapy. The receptors originated from an adult man with HIV who was CMV-seropositive.

The rearrangement uses TRBV9 and TRBJ1-1, with TRBD1 as a possible D gene (6 bases). V lost 0 bases and J lost 0, with 15 bases in between. Germline V lookup: CDR1 SGDLS, CDR2 YYNGEE. The CDR3 loop spans 17 amino acids. The DNA of the CDR3 is TGTGCCAGCAGCGTAGGAAGGGCAGGGGCTATGAACACTGAAGCTTTCTTT. Residues: CASSVGRAGAMNTEAFF.

This clone was detected only a few times. The chain employs TRBV19 and TRBJ1-1; D gene ambiguous. V lost 6 bases and J lost 0, with 5 bases in between. Germline assignment: CDR1 LNHDA and CDR2 SQIVND (reference sequence). This CDR3 is 12 amino acids long. The CDR3 reads CASRFLNTEAFF. CDR3 nucleotides: TGTGCCAGTAGGTTCCTGAACACTGAAGCTTTCTTT.

This clone was seen more than once but under ten times. The gene calls are TRBV16 and TRBJ1-3; tentative D call: TRBD1 (6 bases). The V gene lost 3 bases and the J gene lost 0 bases, with 12 bases spanning the gap. The CDR3 is made up of 16 amino acids. Germline V gene sequence: CDR1 KGHSY, CDR2 FQNENV. The CDR3 coding sequence is TGTGCCAGCAGCCACGACAGGATTTCCTCTGGAAACACCATATATTTT. This encodes CASSHDRISSGNTIYF.

This clone was detected a few times. The gene calls are TRBV19 and TRBJ1-1; D is uncertain. Looked up from germline, CDR1 is LNHDA and CDR2 is SQIVND (reference sequence). V was trimmed by 0 bases and J by 7 bases, leaving 6 bases between them. The CDR3 has 12 residues. The CDR3 loop is CASSIEAGEAFF. CDR3 coding DNA: TGTGCCAGTAGTATAGAGGCGGGTGAAGCTTTCTTT.

This sequence joins TRBV18 and TRBJ1-3; D may be TRBD1 (5 bases). V was cut by 3 bases and J by 0 bases, with 6 bases left in between. This CDR3 spans 14 amino acids. The germline CDR1 and CDR2 sequences are KGHSH and LQKENI. CDR3 in amino acids: CASSPDNSGNTIYF. Here the CDR3 DNA reads TGTGCCAGCTCACCGGACAACTCTGGAAACACCATATATTTT.

The chain carries TRBV6-1 and TRBJ1-2; no clear D gene. Looked up from germline, CDR1 is MNHNS and CDR2 is SASEGT. CDR3 size: 13 residues. Trimming pared 2 bases from V and 0 bases from J, leaving 4 bases between. CDR3 protein: CASSERPNYGYTF. CDR3 nucleotides: TGTGCCAGCAGTGAAAGGCCTAACTATGGCTACACCTTC.

The CDR3 DNA reads TGTGCCAGTAGTACCCAGGGTTTGGGCGGGGAGCTGTTTTTT. The encoded protein is CASSTQGLGGELFF. This rearrangement joins TRBV19 to TRBJ2-2; a possible D gene is TRBD1 (5 bases). V lost 4 bases, J lost 7 bases, and 13 bases lay in between. The CDR3 covers 14 residues. The germline CDR1 and CDR2 sequences are LNHDA and SQIVND (reference sequence).

The CDR3 sequence: CASSLYRTGGTEAFF. In nucleotides, the CDR3 is TGTGCCAGCAGCCTATATCGGACAGGGGGGACTGAAGCTTTCTTT. The rearrangement links TRBV3-1 (or the pseudogene TRBV3-2) to TRBJ1-1; 10 bases align to TRBD1. Trimming took 4 bases from V and 5 from J; bases not matched to a gene: 7. The CDR3 spans 15 residues. The germline gives CDR1 LGHDT, CDR2 YNNKEL (reference sequence).

The chain couples TRBV6-1 to TRBJ1-6; possible D gene TRBD1, 6 bases. The CDR3 loop spans 17 amino acids. Per the germline V gene, CDR1 is MNHNS and CDR2 is SASEGT. The V end lost 3 bases, the J end lost 7 bases, and 19 bases lay between the germline ends. The CDR3 DNA follows: TGTGCCAGCAGTGAGGGGGCCACCCGGACGGGGAATTCACCCCTCCACTTT. It yields the protein CASSEGATRTGNSPLHF.

In this sample, this clone turned up a few times. This chain's CDR3 is CASSLEGRAGNTIYF. CDR3 in DNA: TGTGCCAGCAGCCTGGAGGGGAGGGCTGGAAACACCATATATTTT. The rearrangement joins TRBV7-2 to TRBJ1-3; possibly TRBD1 for D (5 bases). CDR3 length equals 15 residues. Germline CDR1 reads SGHTA; CDR2 reads FQGNSA. Trimming took 5 bases from V and 2 from J, leaving 13 bases between them.

The sample holds many counts of this clone. The chain carries TRBV3-1 (or the pseudogene TRBV3-2) and TRBJ1-4; D is unresolved. CDR3 size: 17 residues. CDR1 LGHDT and CDR2 YNNKEL come from the germline V gene (reference sequence). V lost 3 bases and J lost 2, with 16 bases in between. As DNA, the CDR3 is TGTGCCAGCAGCCATTATCGGTTCGGGAGGACTAATGAAAAACTGTTTTTT. It yields the protein CASSHYRFGRTNEKLFF.

This clone was observed a few times. This chain connects TRBV5-4 to TRBJ1-5; D uncertain. Germline values: CDR1 SGHNT, CDR2 YYREEE (reference sequence). This CDR3 spans 13 amino acids. Deletions cut 5 bases from V and 6 bases from J, with 12 bases between. DNA for the CDR3: TGTGCCAGCAGTTCGGACCGTAGTCAGCCCCAGCATTTT. It translates to CASSSDRSQPQHF.

CDR3 sequence (DNA): TGCAGCGTCCTGAGGTTCTCAGGAACCGAGCAGTACTTC. This encodes CSVLRFSGTEQYF. The chain employs TRBV29-1 and TRBJ2-7; D unresolved. The germline V and J ends were trimmed by 6 bases and 6 bases, with 18 bases remaining between them. The CDR3 has 13 amino acids. Germline values: CDR1 SQVTM, CDR2 ANQGSEA.

This clone was seen once. The rearrangement joins TRBV27 to TRBJ1-1; D unclear. V lost 7 bases and J lost 3, with 12 bases in between. The CDR3 has 13 residues. Germline V lookup: CDR1 MNHEY, CDR2 SMNVEV (reference sequence). CDR3 coding DNA: TGTGCCAGCACCGCCAATCGGGACACTGAAGCTTTCTTT. Translation: CASTANRDTEAFF.

To note about this clone: At one of its ends the junction is not consistent with the germline gene, which may arise from a read error. The genes are TRBV2 and TRBJ1-2, with D possibly TRBD1 on 5 matching bases. Germline assignment: CDR1 SNHLY and CDR2 FYNNEI. The CDR3 runs 10 residues. As DNA, the CDR3 is TGTGCCAGCAGTCTAAGACAGATCCTCTTC. This codes for CASSLRQILF.

The CDR3 region is CASSQWTGGNTGELFF. In DNA, the CDR3 is TGCGCCAGCAGCCAGTGGACAGGGGGGAACACCGGGGAGCTGTTTTTT. The gene calls are TRBV4-1 and TRBJ2-2; the match to TRBD1 covers 10 bases. Germline loops: CDR1 MGHRA, CDR2 YSYEKL. CDR3 length: 16 amino acids. The V and J ends lost 3 bases and 1 base, in that order; junction bases with no gene match: 2.

The chain couples TRBV29-1 to TRBJ2-2; 12 bases map to TRBD2. This CDR3 has 15 residues. V was pared by 8 bases and J by 7 bases, with 11 bases of the junction left unmatched. The V gene's germline CDR1 is SQVTM and CDR2 ANQGSEA. The CDR3 here is CSFLGLAGLGGELFF. The CDR3 DNA follows: TGCAGCTTTCTTGGACTAGCGGGGTTGGGCGGGGAGCTGTTTTTT.

V gene TRBV5-6 combines with J gene TRBJ2-1, with D perhaps matching TRBD1 or TRBD2 (7 bases each). The germline V and J ends were trimmed by 7 bases and 3 bases, with 20 bases remaining between them. There are 16 residues in the CDR3. The V gene's germline CDR1 is SGHDT and CDR2 YYEEEE. The CDR3 loop is CASAPQGGAFYNEQFF. The DNA of the CDR3 is TGTGCCAGCGCCCCCCAGGGGGGGGCGTTCTACAATGAGCAGTTCTTC.

V is TRBV5-6 and J is TRBJ1-1; 7 bases are shared with TRBD1. Losses at the gene ends were 1 base for V and 4 bases for J; bases not matched to a gene: 7. The CDR3 is 15 amino acids. CDR1 is SGHDT, CDR2 YYEEEE, per germline. CDR3 sequence: CASSLLDRDLTEAFF. The CDR3 nucleotides read TGTGCCAGCAGCTTGTTAGACAGGGACCTCACTGAAGCTTTCTTT.